The T cell receptor (beta chain) under discussion was sequenced for a study of cytomegalovirus exposure and HLA in healthy donors. V lost 6 bases and J lost 2, with 15 bases in between. CDR1 and CDR2 from the germline V gene are SGHNT and YYREEE (reference sequence). The CDR3 sequence is 15 residues long. Assay: immunoSEQ multiplex PCR; the TCRdb copy retains only in-frame clones and omits some. The data hold about 160,000 clones, with approximately 96% observed a single time. This sequence was found in a woman under 30 in good health and CMV-seronegative. V gene TRBV5-4 combines with J gene TRBJ2-1; TRBD2 might be the D (5 bases). Material for sequencing was PBMCs. CDR3 sequence reads: CASILAGDPYNEQFF. The CDR3 DNA sequence: TGTGCCAGCATCCTGGCGGGCGACCCCTACAATGAGCAGTTCTTC.